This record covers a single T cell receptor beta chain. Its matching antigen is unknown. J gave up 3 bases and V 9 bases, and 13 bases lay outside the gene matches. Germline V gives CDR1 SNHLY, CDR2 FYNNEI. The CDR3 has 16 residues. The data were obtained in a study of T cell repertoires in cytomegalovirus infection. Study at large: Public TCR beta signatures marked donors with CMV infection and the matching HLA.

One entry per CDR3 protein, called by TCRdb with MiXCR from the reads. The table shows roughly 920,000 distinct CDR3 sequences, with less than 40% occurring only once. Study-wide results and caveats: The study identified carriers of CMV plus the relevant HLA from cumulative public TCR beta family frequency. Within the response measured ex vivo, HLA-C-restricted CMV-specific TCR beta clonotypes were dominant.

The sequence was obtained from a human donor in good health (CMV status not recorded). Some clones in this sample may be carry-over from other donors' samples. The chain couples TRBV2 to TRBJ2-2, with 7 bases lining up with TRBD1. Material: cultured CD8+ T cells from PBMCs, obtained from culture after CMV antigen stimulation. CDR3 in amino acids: CASKSSGGEDTGELFF. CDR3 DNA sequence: TGTGCCAGTAAATCCTCAGGGGGAGAAGACACCGGGGAGCTGTTTTTT.